The present T cell receptor (beta chain) was sequenced within a study of cytomegalovirus exposure and HLA in healthy donors. The table came from immunoSEQ multiplex PCR; TCRdb's copy has only in-frame clones and leaves some out. The data show about 200,000 clones, around 86% seen once. While the first cohort had around 700 subjects, the donors belonged to the separate validation cohort of about 120 subjects. The CDR3 has 17 amino acids. The ends lost 1 base at V and 3 bases at J; junction bases unmatched: 11. Germline V CDR1 and CDR2: SGHDN, FVKESK. The TCR originated in a woman younger than 30 in good health and CMV-seronegative. The chain is built from TRBV14 and TRBJ2-7; 8 nucleotides agree with TRBD2. Sequencing was performed on PBMCs. The CDR3 loop reads CASSQGPSGLAGYEQYF. The CDR3, as DNA: TGTGCCAGCAGCCAAGGTCCCTCCGGGCTAGCGGGCTACGAGCAGTACTTC.